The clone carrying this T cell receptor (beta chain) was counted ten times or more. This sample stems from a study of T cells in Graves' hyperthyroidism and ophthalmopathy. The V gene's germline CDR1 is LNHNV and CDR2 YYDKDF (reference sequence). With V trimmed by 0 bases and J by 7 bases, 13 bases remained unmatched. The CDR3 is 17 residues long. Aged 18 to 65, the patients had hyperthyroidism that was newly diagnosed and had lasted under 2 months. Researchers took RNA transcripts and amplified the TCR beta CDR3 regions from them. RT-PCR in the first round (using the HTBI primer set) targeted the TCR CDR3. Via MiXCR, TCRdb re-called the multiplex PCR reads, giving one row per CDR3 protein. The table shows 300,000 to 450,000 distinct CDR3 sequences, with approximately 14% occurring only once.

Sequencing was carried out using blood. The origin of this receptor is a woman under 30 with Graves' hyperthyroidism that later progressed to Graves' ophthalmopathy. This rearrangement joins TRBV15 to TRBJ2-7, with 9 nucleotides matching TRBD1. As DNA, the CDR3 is TGTGCCACCAGCAGAGATCGGGGACAGGGAATTTTAGGGGAGCAGTACTTC. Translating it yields CATSRDRGQGILGEQYF.